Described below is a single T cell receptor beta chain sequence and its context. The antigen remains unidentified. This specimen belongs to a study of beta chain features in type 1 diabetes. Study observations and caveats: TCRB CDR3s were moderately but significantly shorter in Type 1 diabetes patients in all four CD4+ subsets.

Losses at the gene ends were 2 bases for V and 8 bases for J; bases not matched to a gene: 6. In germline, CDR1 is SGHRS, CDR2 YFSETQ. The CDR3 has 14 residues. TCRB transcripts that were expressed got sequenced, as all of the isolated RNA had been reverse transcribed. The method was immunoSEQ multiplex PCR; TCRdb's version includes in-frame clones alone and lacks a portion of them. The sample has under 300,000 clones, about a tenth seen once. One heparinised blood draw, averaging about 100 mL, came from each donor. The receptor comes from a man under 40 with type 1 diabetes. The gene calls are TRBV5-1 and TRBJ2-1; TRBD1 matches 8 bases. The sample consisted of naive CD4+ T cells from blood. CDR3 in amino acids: CASSFTGGSDEQFF. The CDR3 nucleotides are TGCGCCAGCAGCTTTACAGGGGGTTCCGATGAGCAGTTCTTC.